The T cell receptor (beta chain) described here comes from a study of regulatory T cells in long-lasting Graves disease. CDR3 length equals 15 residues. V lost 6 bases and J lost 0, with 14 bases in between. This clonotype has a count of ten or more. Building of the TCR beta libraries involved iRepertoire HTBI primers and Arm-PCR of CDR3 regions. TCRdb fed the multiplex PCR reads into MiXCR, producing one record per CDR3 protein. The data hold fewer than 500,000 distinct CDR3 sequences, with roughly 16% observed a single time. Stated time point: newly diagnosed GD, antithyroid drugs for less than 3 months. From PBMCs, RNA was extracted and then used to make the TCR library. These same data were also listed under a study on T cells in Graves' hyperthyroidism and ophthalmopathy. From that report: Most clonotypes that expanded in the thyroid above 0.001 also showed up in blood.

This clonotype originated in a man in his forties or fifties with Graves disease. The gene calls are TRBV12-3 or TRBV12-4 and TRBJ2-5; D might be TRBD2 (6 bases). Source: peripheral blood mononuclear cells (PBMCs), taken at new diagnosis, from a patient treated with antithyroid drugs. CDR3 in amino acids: CASRPKGLHQETQYF. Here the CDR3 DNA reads TGTGCCAGCAGACCCAAGGGACTGCACCAAGAGACCCAGTACTTC.